This T cell receptor beta chain was recorded in a study of a mutant IDH1 vaccine in newly diagnosed glioma. At the level of the study: Patients began vaccination 4-6 weeks after radiotherapy alone, or with temozolomide cycles. Patients previously underwent radiotherapy, temozolomide, or both, and most underwent both.

About this clone: Its matching antigen is unknown.

The time point is: week 11, during vaccination. It was 300 ug of mutant IDH1 20-mer peptide that made up each vaccine dose, given with topical imiquimod. Produced via immunoSEQ multiplex PCR; TCRdb's table is partial and in-frame only. The sample records 95,000 to 120,000 clones, around 90% being singletons. The CDR3 contains 14 residues. The V segment lost 2 bases and the J segment 5 bases; nucleotides outside the gene matches: 5. Germline lookup yields CDR1 LGHNA and CDR2 YNFKEQ. Study findings and constraints: Overall, 90% to 95% of patients had vaccine-induced immune responses.

The clonotype was recovered from a woman aged 45-60 years with glioma. The V call is TRBV4-2, the J call TRBJ1-2; 7 bases are shared with TRBD1. This specimen consisted of PBMCs, obtained from a glioma patient whose treatment included an IDH1 peptide vaccine. This chain's CDR3 is CASSQLDRVYGYTF. Written as DNA, the CDR3 is TGTGCCAGCAGCCAACTTGACAGGGTGTATGGCTACACCTTC.